The text below deals with one T cell receptor (beta chain). The CDR3 has 17 amino acids. Germline V gene sequence: CDR1 MNHEY, CDR2 SVGEGT. The V gene end was trimmed by 2 bases and the J gene end by 0 bases; junction bases not matched to a gene: 8. This sample stems from a study of T cells in Graves' hyperthyroidism and ophthalmopathy. Using RNA transcripts as the source, TCR beta CDR3 regions were amplified. TCR CDR3 underwent first-round RT-PCR with the HTBI primer set. TCRdb reanalysed the multiplex PCR reads using MiXCR and keeps one entry per CDR3 protein. The table has approximately 600,000 distinct CDR3 sequences, under 25% seen once. This sample holds PBMCs from about 10 ml fresh peripheral blood.

The material sequenced was blood. This chain links TRBV6-2 or TRBV6-3 with TRBJ1-1; 8 bases are shared with TRBD1. The TCR was taken from a man aged 30 to 39 with Graves' ophthalmopathy. CDR3 protein: CASSYLYATGVNTEAFF. The CDR3 nucleotides are TGTGCCAGCAGTTACCTTTACGCGACAGGGGTGAACACTGAAGCTTTCTTT.